The next 16 T cell receptor beta chains were all read from a single sample in a study of memory CD4+ T cells and cytomegalovirus serostatus. The sort gate was single viable CD3+CD4+CD8-CD45RO+ cells for memory CD4+ T cells. Assay: immunoSEQ multiplex PCR; the TCRdb copy retains only in-frame clones and omits some. Among some 59,000 clones listed, 75% to 90% were seen once. The sample comprised memory CD4+ T cells from blood. These receptors were taken from an adult in good health and CMV-seronegative.

V and J are TRBV5-4 and TRBJ2-1, with D possibly TRBD2 on 5 matching bases. Germline CDR1 SGHNT, CDR2 YYREEE (reference sequence). With 1 base removed from V and 7 bases from J, the gap between germline ends came to 9 bases. This CDR3 region has 13 residues. Written as DNA, the CDR3 is TGTGCCAGCAGCTTGACGCGGGCGAATGAGCAGTTCTTC. It encodes CASSLTRANEQFF.

This chain joins TRBV27 and TRBJ1-1, with no clear D. This CDR3 spans 14 amino acids. The germline V gene encodes CDR1 MNHEY and CDR2 SMNVEV (reference sequence). The V end lost 7 bases, the J end lost 5 bases, and 17 bases lay between the germline ends. The CDR3 here is CASTPAARTTEAFF. As DNA, the CDR3 is TGTGCCAGCACCCCGGCCGCCAGGACGACTGAAGCTTTCTTT.

The chain joins TRBV7-2 to TRBJ2-2; D remains ambiguous. The CDR3 is made up of 13 amino acids. Germline loops: CDR1 SGHTA, CDR2 FQGNSA. V was shortened by 1 base and J by 5 bases, with 5 bases between the two germline ends. CDR3 sequence: CASSLVSTGELFF. CDR3 bases: TGTGCCAGCAGCTTAGTTTCGACCGGGGAGCTGTTTTTT.

The chain joins TRBV7-3 to TRBJ2-2; D is unclear. The V end lost 1 base, the J end lost 1 base, and 4 bases lay between the germline ends. The germline CDR1 and CDR2 sequences are SGHTA and FQGTGA. This CDR3 has 14 amino acids. The CDR3: CASSLNVNTGELFF. For the CDR3, the DNA is TGTGCCAGCAGCTTAAACGTGAACACCGGGGAGCTGTTTTTT.

The rearrangement joins TRBV19 to TRBJ2-7, with D tentatively TRBD2 (7 bases). Trimming stripped 8 bases from V and 2 bases from J, with 19 bases between. The length of the CDR3 is 15 residues. Germline V lookup: CDR1 LNHDA, CDR2 SQIVND (reference sequence). The CDR3 sequence: CASAPFRGGAYEQYF. Written as DNA, the CDR3 is TGTGCCAGTGCCCCCTTTAGGGGGGGGGCCTACGAGCAGTACTTC.

This chain joins TRBV5-1 and TRBJ2-3; tentative D call: TRBD2 (6 bases). V lost 0 bases and J 5 bases, leaving 10 bases between the germline ends. Germline CDR1 reads SGHRS; CDR2 reads YFSETQ. This CDR3 is built from 14 residues. The CDR3 region is CASSLGGVRDTQYF. Written as DNA, the CDR3 is TGCGCCAGCAGCTTGGGCGGGGTAAGAGATACGCAGTATTTT.

This clone appeared a few times. This sequence joins TRBV5-1 and TRBJ2-3, with TRBD1 matching over 11 bases. Germline loops: CDR1 SGHRS, CDR2 YFSETQ. After removal of 4 bases from V and 5 bases from J, the junction contained 3 bases not matched to a gene. The CDR3 covers 14 residues. The CDR3 here is CASSRTGGRDTQYF. The CDR3 region has the DNA TGCGCCAGCAGCAGGACAGGGGGCAGAGATACGCAGTATTTT.

The chain links TRBV5-4 to TRBJ2-3, with 7 positions matching TRBD1. The CDR3 consists of 15 residues. Germline V gene lookup returns CDR1 SGHNT and CDR2 YYREEE (reference sequence). Germline trimming cut 5 bases from V and 4 bases from J; bases unmatched to any gene: 10. CDR3 nucleotides: TGTGCCAGCAGGAAAGGCGGCCAGGGGGCAGATACGCAGTATTTT. Its protein is CASRKGGQGADTQYF.

The rearrangement joins TRBV4-2 to TRBJ2-1, with 9 bases identical to TRBD2. The CDR3 is 16 residues long. Germline lookup yields CDR1 LGHNA and CDR2 YNFKEQ. V shed 3 bases and J 8 bases; nucleotides not matched to a gene: 11. CDR3 sequence (DNA): TGTGCCAGCAGCCAGCAACCGGGACTAGCTCGGGATGAGCAGTTCTTC. It encodes CASSQQPGLARDEQFF.

This sequence joins TRBV12-5 and TRBJ2-2, with D maybe TRBD1 (6 bases). The germline V and J ends were trimmed by 2 bases and 6 bases, with 10 bases remaining between them. This CDR3 is 14 amino acids long. Germline V gene sequence: CDR1 LGHNT, CDR2 FRNRAP. CDR3 sequence reads: CASGLLQGAGELFF. Written as DNA, the CDR3 is TGTGCTAGTGGTTTGCTACAGGGCGCCGGGGAGCTGTTTTTT.

The chain is built from TRBV18 and TRBJ2-1; D not resolved. Germline V gene lookup returns CDR1 KGHSH and CDR2 LQKENI. The CDR3 contains 12 residues. Trimming shortened V by 5 bases and J by 9 bases, and 11 bases separated the two germline ends. This CDR3 is CASSAHSTEQFF. The DNA of the CDR3 is TGTGCCAGCTCAGCACATAGTACTGAGCAGTTCTTC.

This chain uses TRBV27 with TRBJ1-5; a possible D gene is TRBD1 (5 bases). The CDR3 has 15 amino acids. Trimming removed 5 bases at V and 0 bases at J, with 11 bases between. Germline V gives CDR1 MNHEY, CDR2 SMNVEV (reference sequence). DNA of the CDR3: TGTGCCAGCAGTGTAGAGGGACTTAGCAATCAGCCCCAGCATTTT. Its translation: CASSVEGLSNQPQHF.

CDR3 in amino acids: CAWRRPLRANTSYGYTF. CDR3 nucleotide sequence: TGTGCCTGGAGGCGCCCGCTTCGGGCGAATACTAGCTATGGCTACACCTTC. The chain carries TRBV30 and TRBJ1-2; D remains unclear. The germline V gene encodes CDR1 GTSNPN and CDR2 SVGIG (reference sequence). This CDR3 spans 17 amino acids. V lost 3 bases to trimming and J lost 4 bases, with 24 bases between them. The whole variable domain, remainder taken from reference TRBV30 and TRBJ1-2, is SQTIHQWPATLVQPVGSPLSLECTVEGTSNPNLYWYRQAAGRGLQLLFYSVGIGQISSEVPQNLSASRPQDRQFILSSKKLLLSDSGFYLCAWRRPLRANTSYGYTFGSGTRLTVV.

This clone has a single count. The rearrangement joins TRBV6-5 to TRBJ1-6, with D possibly matching TRBD1 (6 bases). In germline, CDR1 is MNHEY, CDR2 SVGAGI. V was shortened by 4 bases and J by 0 bases, with 10 bases between the two germline ends. The CDR3 is 16 residues long. Written as DNA, the CDR3 is TGTGCCAGCAGTTCTCAGGGGAGCTCCTATAATTCACCCCTCCACTTT. Its translation: CASSSQGSSYNSPLHF.

The chain combines TRBV2 with TRBJ2-3, with TRBD1 identical over 11 bases. There are 14 residues in the CDR3. The V and J ends lost 4 bases and 4 bases, in that order; junction bases with no gene match: 1. Germline values: CDR1 SNHLY, CDR2 FYNNEI. CDR3 residues: CASSGTGGADTQYF. The CDR3 DNA sequence: TGTGCCAGCAGTGGGACAGGGGGCGCAGATACGCAGTATTTT.

This clone has more than one count but fewer than ten. The chain combines TRBV5-6 with TRBJ1-6, with a possible D match to TRBD1 (5 bases). Germline loops: CDR1 SGHDT, CDR2 YYEEEE. The V gene lost 1 base and the J gene lost 0 bases, with 5 bases spanning the gap. This CDR3 spans 15 amino acids. The CDR3 reads CASSLQGSYNSPLHF. The CDR3 DNA is TGTGCCAGCAGCTTGCAGGGCTCCTATAATTCACCCCTCCACTTT.